This T cell receptor (beta chain) comes out of a study of T cells after yellow fever vaccination. TCRdb ran MiXCR on the 5' RACE reads and lists one entry per CDR3 protein. Of roughly 520,000 distinct CDR3 sequences listed, around a fifth were seen once; the top ten hold roughly 16%. CDR1 is SQVTM and CDR2 is ANQGSEA in the germline V gene. J was trimmed by 0 bases and V by 6 bases; bases with no gene match: 11. The CDR3 spans 16 residues. Material: PBMCs, obtained 21 days after the first yellow fever vaccination. The receptor was isolated from a man younger than 35 who received the YFV17D yellow fever vaccine. This chain uses TRBV29-1 with TRBJ2-1; 7 positions agree with TRBD2. CDR3 coding DNA: TGCAGCGTACTTCCCACCGGGACTACCTCCTACAATGAGCAGTTCTTC. This encodes CSVLPTGTTSYNEQFF.